The present entry profiles one T cell receptor (beta chain) with its context. There are 14 residues in the CDR3. V lost 0 bases and J 5 bases, leaving 12 bases between the germline ends. CDR1 SGHKS and CDR2 YYEKEE come from the germline V gene (reference sequence). The method was immunoSEQ multiplex PCR; TCRdb's version includes in-frame clones alone and lacks a portion of them. The sample lists some 97,000 clones, roughly nine tenths seen once, with around 1.2% in the top ten. These data are taken from a study of T cell changes during pregnancy in multiple sclerosis. This TCR came from a female donor with multiple sclerosis, enrolled in a pregnancy study. The genes are TRBV5-5 and TRBJ2-7, with D possibly TRBD1 on 6 matching bases. The source material was peripheral blood, sampled in the second trimester of pregnancy. CDR3 DNA sequence: TGTGCCAGCAGCTTGGCAGGGGACATCAACGAGCAGTACTTC. Its translation is CASSLAGDINEQYF.